This T cell receptor (beta chain) emerged from a study of vaccination effects on CD4 cells after COVID-19. On the study more broadly: Two doses of either BNT162b2 or mRNA-1273 were given to each participant. Study-wide findings and caveats: Both infection-induced and vaccine-induced clones contracted markedly at late post-vaccination timepoints.

V lost 6 bases, J lost 4 bases, and 7 bases lay in between. This CDR3 region has 12 residues. Germline V lookup: CDR1 MNHEY, CDR2 SVGAGI. In the ViraFEST assay, antigen-specific CD4+ clonotypes were identified by expansion after peptide-pool stimulation. CD4+ T cell isolation took place after about nine days of culture. The study found no prior SARS-CoV-2 infection in the vaccine recipients, who tested negative for nucleocapsid antibodies. Supplemented with 8.5 to 10 IU/ml IL-2 and roughly 10 ug/ml peptides, a few million PBMC per well were kept in culture. Turning to this clone: As yet, its antigen is unknown.

The table came from immunoSEQ multiplex PCR; TCRdb's copy has only in-frame clones and leaves some out. The sample carries 25,000 to 30,000 clones, under 85% recorded once. The source material was CD4+ T cells from PBMCs cultured with SARS-CoV-2 spike peptides, sampled before COVID-19 vaccination. The sequence derives from a human donor who received a COVID-19 vaccine. The V call is TRBV6-5, the J call TRBJ2-1; possibly TRBD1 for D (5 bases). CDR3 sequence (DNA): TGTGCCAGCAGCCCAGGGTACAATGAGCAGTTCTTC. This gives the protein CASSPGYNEQFF.